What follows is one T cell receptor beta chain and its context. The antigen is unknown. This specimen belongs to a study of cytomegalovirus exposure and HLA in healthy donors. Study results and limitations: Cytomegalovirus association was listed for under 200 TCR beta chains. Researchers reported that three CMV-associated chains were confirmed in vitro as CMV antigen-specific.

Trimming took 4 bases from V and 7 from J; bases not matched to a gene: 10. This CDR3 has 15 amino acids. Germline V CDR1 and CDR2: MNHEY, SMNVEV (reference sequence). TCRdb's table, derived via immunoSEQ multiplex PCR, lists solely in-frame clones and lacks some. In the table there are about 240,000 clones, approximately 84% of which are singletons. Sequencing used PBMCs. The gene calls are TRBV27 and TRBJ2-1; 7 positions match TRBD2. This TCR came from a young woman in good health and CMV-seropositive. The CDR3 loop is CASSSEGGSGNEQFF. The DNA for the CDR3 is TGTGCCAGCAGTTCTGAGGGAGGGAGTGGTAATGAGCAGTTCTTC.